The next 16 T cell receptor beta chains were all read from a single sample in a study of control samples from healthy donors and cancer patients. Libraries were prepared by immunoSEQ multiplex PCR; TCRdb keeps only in-frame clonotypes and omits some of them. This table holds around 140,000 clones, roughly 90% found once. Sample: blood. The receptors shown here come from a woman between 45 and 65 years old in good health.

V and J are TRBV2 and TRBJ1-6; TRBD1 might be the D (5 bases). The CDR3 extends over 14 amino acids. V lost 6 bases and J 6 bases, leaving 12 bases between the germline ends. Germline CDR1 and CDR2: SNHLY and FYNNEI. In DNA form, the CDR3 reads TGTGCCAGCAGGATGGGACGGACTAATTCACCCCTCCACTTT. Amino acid sequence: CASRMGRTNSPLHF.

The chain carries TRBV12-3 or TRBV12-4 and TRBJ1-1; D unresolved. The CDR3 has 13 amino acids. The V end was cut by 7 bases, the J end by 2 bases, with 11 bases between. The CDR3 sequence: CASILTYNTEAFF. In DNA form, the CDR3 reads TGTGCCAGCATACTAACTTATAACACTGAAGCTTTCTTT.

The chain recombines TRBV19 with TRBJ1-1; weak D call: TRBD1 (6 bases). The V end was cut by 5 bases, the J end by 0 bases, with 13 bases between. CDR1 and CDR2 (germline): LNHDA, SQIVND (reference sequence). This CDR3 is built from 15 residues. DNA for the CDR3: TGTGCCAGTAGTGATACCGGGACAATGAACACTGAAGCTTTCTTT. As protein: CASSDTGTMNTEAFF. The entire variable domain, with the rest obtained from reference TRBV19 and TRBJ1-1, is as follows: DGGITQSPKYLFRKEGQNVTLSCEQNLNHDAMYWYRQDPGQGLRLIYYSQIVNDFQKGDIAEGYSVSREKKESFPLTVTSAQKNPTAFYLCASSDTGTMNTEAFFGQGTRLTVV.

The rearrangement joins TRBV6-5 to TRBJ1-2; 7 bases map to TRBD1. The CDR3 spans 14 residues. Germline values: CDR1 MNHEY, CDR2 SVGAGI. J lost 2 bases, V lost 0 bases, and 0 bases had no gene match. Here the CDR3 reads CASSYSQGNYGYTF. The CDR3 DNA is TGTGCCAGCAGTTACTCACAGGGGAACTATGGCTACACCTTC.

The chain joins TRBV27 to TRBJ2-7; unclear D gene. This CDR3 comprises 14 residues. Looked up from germline, CDR1 is MNHEY and CDR2 is SMNVEV (reference sequence). Trimming took 5 bases from V and 2 from J, leaving 13 bases between them. The CDR3 region has the DNA TGTGCCAGCAGTCCGCAGCCGACCCCCTACGAGCAGTACTTC. This translates into CASSPQPTPYEQYF.

The V gene is TRBV6-2 or TRBV6-3, the J gene TRBJ2-4; D gene unclear. The CDR3 is 16 amino acids. Germline V CDR1 and CDR2: MNHEY, SVGEGT. V lost 5 bases and J 0 bases, leaving 14 bases between the germline ends. The CDR3 DNA sequence: TGTGCCAGCAGTAGCCTTAGGGATTTAGCCAAAAACATTCAGTACTTC. As protein: CASSSLRDLAKNIQYF.

V and J are TRBV28 and TRBJ2-7; no clear D gene. This CDR3 contains 12 residues. Per germline, CDR1 MDHEN and CDR2 SYDVKM. V gave up 8 bases and J gave up 2 bases, with 10 bases separating them. Written as DNA, the CDR3 is TGTGCCAGCCTGACCTCCGCCTACGAGCAGTACTTC. It specifies CASLTSAYEQYF.

This rearrangement joins TRBV27 to TRBJ2-7; 9 bases are a match to TRBD2. This CDR3 contains 13 residues. Looked up from germline, CDR1 is MNHEY and CDR2 is SMNVEV (reference sequence). V lost 4 bases, J lost 6 bases, and 4 bases stayed unmatched. CDR3 sequence (DNA): TGTGCCAGCAGTTCCAAGCGGGAGGTCGAGCAGTACTTC. Translation: CASSSKREVEQYF.

The chain couples TRBV2 to TRBJ1-5; D possibly corresponds to TRBD1 (5 bases). The V and J ends lost 6 bases and 0 bases respectively, with 12 bases between them. The CDR3 has 15 amino acids. CDR1 and CDR2 (germline): SNHLY, FYNNEI. CDR3 region: CASRRDGLSNQPQHF. CDR3 in DNA: TGTGCCAGCAGGAGGGACGGACTTAGCAATCAGCCCCAGCATTTT.

The chain has TRBV27 and TRBJ1-1; D gene uncertain. Trimming stripped 3 bases from V and 0 bases from J, with 8 bases between. This CDR3 spans 14 amino acids. The germline V gene has CDR1 MNHEY and CDR2 SMNVEV (reference sequence). The CDR3: CASSFRGMNTEAFF. The CDR3 nucleotides read TGTGCCAGCAGTTTCCGGGGAATGAACACTGAAGCTTTCTTT.

J is TRBJ2-3 and V is TRBV27; 11 bases line up with TRBD2. The germline V gene encodes CDR1 MNHEY and CDR2 SMNVEV (reference sequence). The CDR3 loop spans 18 amino acids. The junction had 10 bases not matched to a gene; V was cut back by 2 bases and J by 3 bases. The CDR3 region has the DNA TGTGCCAGCAGTTTAAATAGGCTAGCGGGAGGAGAAACAGATACGCAGTATTTT. It is translated as CASSLNRLAGGETDTQYF.

The CDR3 here is CASSVERLNTGELFF. For the CDR3, the DNA is TGTGCCAGCAGTGTCGAGCGATTGAACACCGGGGAGCTGTTTTTT. The chain has TRBV2 and TRBJ2-2; no clear D gene. Germline assignment: CDR1 SNHLY and CDR2 FYNNEI. The CDR3 covers 15 residues. The germline V and J ends were trimmed by 4 bases and 1 base, with 10 bases remaining between them.

The chain uses TRBV13 and TRBJ2-5, with a weak D call TRBD1 (6 bases). The length of the CDR3 is 14 residues. V was clipped by 5 bases and J by 5 bases, with 15 bases between them. The germline V gene has CDR1 PRHDT and CDR2 FYEKMQ (reference sequence). The CDR3: CASSLWAGDETQYF. The DNA of the CDR3 is TGTGCCAGCAGCCTCTGGGCAGGGGACGAGACCCAGTACTTC.

Comments on this clone: An end of the junction differs from the germline gene, which may be a read error. V usage is TRBV19 and J usage is TRBJ2-5; D may be TRBD1 or TRBD2 (5 bases each). CDR1 LNHDA and CDR2 SQIVND come from the germline V gene (reference sequence). The CDR3 sequence is 13 residues long. The CDR3 coding sequence is TGTGCCAGTAGTATCGAGGGGCAAGGGACCCAGTACTTC. Amino acids: CASSIEGQGTQYF.

J is TRBJ2-7 and V is TRBV7-9; tentatively, D is TRBD2 (6 bases). This CDR3 is 15 amino acids long. CDR1 and CDR2 (germline): SEHNR, FQNEAQ (reference sequence). The ends were cut back, 5 bases at V and 0 bases at J, with 14 bases in the middle. Here the CDR3 DNA reads TGTGCCAGCAGCCAGGGACTTATGAGCTCCTACGAGCAGTACTTC. Its protein product is CASSQGLMSSYEQYF.

A single count supports this clone. The V call is TRBV5-8, the J call TRBJ2-1; D might be TRBD2 (5 bases). The germline CDR1 and CDR2 sequences are SGHTS and YDEGEE. The germline V and J ends were trimmed by 1 base and 0 bases, with 14 bases remaining between them. The CDR3 is 17 amino acids. CDR3 sequence (DNA): TGTGCCAGCAGCTTGTTGGTTCTCGGGGACTCCTACAATGAGCAGTTCTTC. It yields the protein CASSLLVLGDSYNEQFF.